What follows describes a single T cell receptor (beta chain). Its specificity is not known. This entry comes from a study of response to subunit inactivated influenza vaccine. TCRdb fed the RT-PCR reads into MiXCR, producing one record per CDR3 protein. The table has roughly 570,000 distinct CDR3 sequences, about 15% seen once; the top ten hold 11%. Study-level findings and limits: Few additional T cells are recruited per seasonal influenza vaccination, authors suggested.

This receptor was obtained from a man aged 50-59 years who received an inactivated influenza vaccine. The sample in question was PBMCs from blood, obtained 11 to 12 days after vaccination.

CDR3 DNA sequence: TGCAGTGCTAGTCCTAGCGGAAATTACAATGAGCAGTTCTTC. Its protein product is CSASPSGNYNEQFF. The rearrangement links TRBV20-1 to TRBJ2-1, with 7 positions matching TRBD2. V dropped 3 bases and J dropped 4; count of bases not matched to a gene: 6. The CDR3 sequence is 14 residues long. The germline gives CDR1 DFQATT, CDR2 SNEGSKA (reference sequence).